The 16 T cell receptor beta chains listed next were all sequenced from one sample in a study of blood T cell repertoires in COVID-19. Generated by immunoSEQ multiplex PCR, the TCRdb table keeps only in-frame clones and is missing some. This table has 45,000 to 65,000 clones, 75% to 85% appearing once. The sample consisted of peripheral blood. The origin of the receptors is a woman aged 55-70 years with acute or convalescent COVID-19.

The rearrangement uses TRBV13 and TRBJ2-5, with 11 bases aligning to TRBD2. The V gene end was trimmed by 5 bases and the J gene end by 3 bases; junction bases not matched to a gene: 8. Germline assignment: CDR1 PRHDT and CDR2 FYEKMQ (reference sequence). This CDR3 spans 16 amino acids. CDR3 amino acids: CASSNPTTSGEETQYF. The CDR3 coding sequence is TGTGCCAGCAGCAACCCAACGACTAGCGGGGAAGAGACCCAGTACTTC.

The rearrangement joins TRBV15 to TRBJ2-7; TRBD2 aligns across 9 bases. The junction had 9 bases not matched to a gene; V was cut back by 0 bases and J by 3 bases. The CDR3 extends over 17 amino acids. Germline V gives CDR1 LNHNV, CDR2 YYDKDF (reference sequence). The CDR3 here is CATSRDEWTSEGYEQYF. For the CDR3, the DNA is TGTGCCACCAGCAGAGATGAGTGGACTAGCGAGGGCTACGAGCAGTACTTC.

V gene TRBV2 combines with J gene TRBJ1-5; the D gene is possibly TRBD1 (6 bases). Germline CDR1 is SNHLY and CDR2 is FYNNEI. V shed 6 bases and J shed 6 bases, with 12 bases lying between them. The CDR3 has 13 amino acids. In nucleotides, the CDR3 is TGTGCCAGCAGATACAGGGCGGGTCAGCCCCAGCATTTT. Its protein is CASRYRAGQPQHF.

The rearrangement uses TRBV3-1 (or the pseudogene TRBV3-2) and TRBJ1-2, with D possibly matching TRBD1 (6 bases). Trimming cost V 1 base and J 6 bases, with 15 bases left between them. Germline V lookup: CDR1 LGHDT, CDR2 YNNKEL (reference sequence). This CDR3 contains 15 residues. CDR3 DNA: TGTGCCAGCAGCCAAGGGTATTGGGGGCAAGATGGCTACACCTTC. Its translation is CASSQGYWGQDGYTF.

The chain combines TRBV21-1 with TRBJ2-1; the table gives TRBD2 as D, unverified against the DNA. TRBV21-1 is noted as a pseudogene. The length of the CDR3 is 20 residues. CDR3 in amino acids: CASSKPSGSLLSLHHNEQFF. The CDR3 region has the DNA TGTGCCAGCAGCAAACCCAGCGGGAGCCTCTTAAGCCTACACCACAATGAGCAGTTCTTC.

The rearrangement links TRBV7-3 to TRBJ2-2; D uncertain. The V end was cut by 5 bases, the J end by 0 bases, with 13 bases between. Germline-derived CDR1 and CDR2 are SGHTA and FQGTGA. The CDR3 has 16 residues. CDR3 loop: CASSPRWAANTGELFF. CDR3 nucleotides: TGTGCCAGCAGCCCTCGATGGGCTGCGAACACCGGGGAGCTGTTTTTT.

The chain employs TRBV11-3 and TRBJ2-1, with D uncertain. V dropped 4 bases and J dropped 9 bases, with 10 bases sitting between them. Looked up from germline, CDR1 is SGHNT and CDR2 is YENEEA. CDR3 size: 12 residues. CDR3 sequence: CASSSLFGEQFF. DNA for the CDR3: TGTGCCAGCAGCTCGCTATTTGGTGAGCAGTTCTTC. The variable domain in full, with the rest retrieved from reference TRBV11-3 and TRBJ2-1, is EAGVVQSPRYKIIEKKQPVAFWCNPISGHNTLYWYLQNLGQGPELLIRYENEEAVDDSQLPKDRFSAERLKGVDSTLKIQPAELGDSAVYLCASSSLFGEQFFGPGTRLTVL.

The chain joins TRBV3-1 (or the pseudogene TRBV3-2) to TRBJ2-3; D possibly corresponds to TRBD2 (7 bases). Per germline, CDR1 LGHDT and CDR2 YNNKEL (reference sequence). Trimming removed 6 bases at V and 6 bases at J, with 13 bases between. The CDR3 consists of 13 residues. The CDR3 spells CASRRGGWDTQYF. The DNA for the CDR3 is TGTGCCAGCAGGAGGGGGGGCTGGGATACGCAGTATTTT.

This chain connects TRBV7-3 to TRBJ2-7; 9 nucleotides align to TRBD2. The junction had 5 bases not matched to a gene; V was cut back by 1 base and J by 4 bases. Per the germline V gene, CDR1 is SGHTA and CDR2 is FQGTGA. The CDR3 contains 15 residues. CDR3 nucleotides: TGTGCCAGCAGCTTAATGGTTAGCGGGGGTTACGAGCAGTACTTC. Translated: CASSLMVSGGYEQYF.

The chain uses TRBV18 and TRBJ2-7; no definite D call. V dropped 0 bases and J dropped 2 bases, with 8 bases sitting between them. Germline V gives CDR1 KGHSH, CDR2 LQKENI. There are 14 residues in the CDR3. The CDR3 protein is CASSPPYSTYEQYF. The CDR3 bases are TGTGCCAGCTCACCACCGTACTCCACCTACGAGCAGTACTTC.

The chain combines TRBV24-1 with TRBJ2-2; no firm D call. Trimming removed 4 bases at V and 3 bases at J, with 8 bases between. CDR3 size: 14 residues. CDR1 is KGHDR and CDR2 is SFDVKD in the germline V gene. The CDR3 reads CATSEVTDTGELFF. DNA of the CDR3: TGTGCCACCAGTGAGGTCACAGACACCGGGGAGCTGTTTTTT.

The rearrangement links TRBV6-5 to TRBJ1-2; D not resolved. Germline V gene data show CDR1 as MNHEY and CDR2 as SVGAGI. The CDR3 is 14 amino acids. The germline V and J ends were trimmed by 7 bases and 8 bases, with 20 bases remaining between them. The CDR3 DNA reads TGTGCCAGCACCCCGGGAGCAGGTTTAGGCGGCTACACCTTC. Its translation: CASTPGAGLGGYTF.

The rearrangement joins TRBV9 to TRBJ1-5; 7 positions agree with TRBD1. Per germline, CDR1 SGDLS and CDR2 YYNGEE. This CDR3 has 18 amino acids. After removal of 6 bases from V and 0 bases from J, the junction contained 15 bases not matched to a gene. DNA for the CDR3: TGTGCCAGCACCAAGGACGGGACAGAACAGAGTAGCAATCAGCCCCAGCATTTT. It codes for CASTKDGTEQSSNQPQHF.

The chain recombines TRBV24-1 with TRBJ2-1; 9 positions agree with TRBD2. The junction had 8 bases not matched to a gene; V was cut back by 3 bases and J by 6 bases. This CDR3 spans 16 amino acids. The germline CDR1 and CDR2 sequences are KGHDR and SFDVKD. CDR3 residues: CATSDRLAGSFNEQFF. As DNA, the CDR3 is TGTGCCACCAGTGATCGGCTAGCGGGAAGTTTCAATGAGCAGTTCTTC.

This sequence joins TRBV11-2 and TRBJ2-1; 8 positions match TRBD2. Germline V gene data show CDR1 as SGHAT and CDR2 as FQNNGV. This CDR3 has 16 residues. After removal of 3 bases from V and 0 bases from J, the junction contained 4 bases not matched to a gene. The CDR3 sequence is CASSFKRGSSYNEQFF. CDR3 in DNA: TGTGCCAGCAGCTTTAAGCGGGGGAGCTCCTACAATGAGCAGTTCTTC. Full variable domain (remainder filled in from reference TRBV11-2 and TRBJ2-1): EAGVAQSPRYKIIEKRQSVAFWCNPISGHATLYWYQQILGQGPKLLIQFQNNGVVDDSQLPKDRFSAERLKGVDSTLKIQPAKLEDSAVYLCASSFKRGSSYNEQFFGPGTRLTVL.

V gene TRBV5-1 combines with J gene TRBJ1-1, with D perhaps matching TRBD1 (5 bases). Trimming pared 4 bases from V and 3 bases from J, leaving 13 bases between. CDR3 length: 14 amino acids. Germline V gives CDR1 SGHRS, CDR2 YFSETQ. The CDR3, as DNA: TGCGCCAGCAGCGTCTCCTTAGGGGACACTGAAGCTTTCTTT. It translates to CASSVSLGDTEAFF. The variable domain in full, with the rest retrieved from reference TRBV5-1 and TRBJ1-1, is KAGVTQTPRYLIKTRGQQVTLSCSPISGHRSVSWYQQTPGQGLQFLFEYFSETQRNKGNFPGRFSGRQFSNSRSEMNVSTLELGDSALYLCASSVSLGDTEAFFGQGTRLTVV.